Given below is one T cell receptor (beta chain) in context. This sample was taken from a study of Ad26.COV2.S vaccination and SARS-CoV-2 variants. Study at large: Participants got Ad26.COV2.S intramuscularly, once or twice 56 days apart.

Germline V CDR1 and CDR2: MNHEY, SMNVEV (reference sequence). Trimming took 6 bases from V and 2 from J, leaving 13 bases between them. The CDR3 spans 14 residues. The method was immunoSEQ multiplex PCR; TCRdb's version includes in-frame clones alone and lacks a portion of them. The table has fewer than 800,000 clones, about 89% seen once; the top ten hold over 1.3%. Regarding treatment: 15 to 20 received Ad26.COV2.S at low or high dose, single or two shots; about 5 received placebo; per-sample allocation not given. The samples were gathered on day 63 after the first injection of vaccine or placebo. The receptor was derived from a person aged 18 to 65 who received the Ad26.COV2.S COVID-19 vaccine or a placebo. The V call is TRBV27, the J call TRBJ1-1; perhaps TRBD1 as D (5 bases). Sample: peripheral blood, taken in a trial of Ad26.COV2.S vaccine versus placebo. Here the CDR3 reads CASSVDGGNTEAFF. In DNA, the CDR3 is TGTGCCAGCAGCGTGGACGGGGGAAACACTGAAGCTTTCTTT.